These 20 T cell receptor beta chains came from one sample sequenced in a study of CD8 T cells in ankylosing spondylitis. TCRdb used MiXCR to reprocess the 5' RACE reads, holding one entry per CDR3 protein. Among approximately 210,000 distinct CDR3 sequences listed, 13% were seen once. The specimen was blood, either unsorted or a sorted T cell fraction (not recorded which). All receptors come from a male donor with ankylosing spondylitis or in good health (not recorded which).

The J gene is TRBJ2-7, the V gene TRBV4-1, with D possibly TRBD2 on 6 matching bases. Germline loops: CDR1 MGHRA, CDR2 YSYEKL. This CDR3 is built from 15 residues. V lost 0 bases and J lost 9, with 18 bases in between. CDR3 protein: CASSQDNNLVGGQYF. As DNA, the CDR3 is TGCGCCAGCAGCCAAGATAATAATCTCGTGGGGGGGCAGTACTTC.

This clonotype showed up many times. The V and J genes are TRBV4-2 and TRBJ2-1; 7 nucleotides match TRBD1. Germline CDR1 is LGHNA and CDR2 is YNFKEQ. The junction had 13 bases not matched to a gene; V was cut back by 4 bases and J by 4 bases. This CDR3 contains 17 residues. The CDR3 region is CASSLTAGTETYNEQFF. CDR3 sequence (DNA): TGTGCCAGCAGCCTAACTGCCGGGACAGAAACATACAATGAGCAGTTCTTC.

The CDR3 DNA is TGCGCCAGCAGCCAGCAGTGGAGGGACACCTACGAGCAGTACTTC. Translating it yields CASSQQWRDTYEQYF. This chain joins TRBV4-1 and TRBJ2-7, with D possibly called TRBD1 or TRBD2 (6 bases each). V was trimmed by 3 bases and J by 2 bases, leaving 14 bases between them. The CDR3 consists of 15 residues. Germline V gene data show CDR1 as MGHRA and CDR2 as YSYEKL.

The chain is built from TRBV13 and TRBJ2-7; weak D call: TRBD1 (5 bases). Germline V CDR1 and CDR2: PRHDT, FYEKMQ (reference sequence). This CDR3 is 13 amino acids long. V lost 5 bases and J lost 6, with 14 bases in between. CDR3 protein: CASSVGQPSEQYF. The CDR3, as DNA: TGTGCCAGCAGCGTGGGGCAGCCCTCCGAGCAGTACTTC.

The rearrangement joins TRBV6-2 or TRBV6-3 to TRBJ2-5; 7 bases map to TRBD2. Germline V gives CDR1 MNHEY, CDR2 SVGEGT. Germline trimming cut 6 bases from V and 5 bases from J; bases unmatched to any gene: 6. This CDR3 is built from 13 residues. As DNA, the CDR3 is TGTGCCAGCAGGAGCAGGGAGGGGGAGACCCAGTACTTC. This encodes CASRSREGETQYF.

The V gene is TRBV9, the J gene TRBJ2-5; D may be TRBD2 (6 bases). Germline V gene lookup returns CDR1 SGDLS and CDR2 YYNGEE. The CDR3 runs to 15 residues. Trimming stripped 0 bases from V and 2 bases from J, with 11 bases between. This CDR3 reads CASSVEGTVQETQYF. As DNA, the CDR3 is TGTGCCAGCAGCGTAGAAGGGACTGTGCAAGAGACCCAGTACTTC.

This clonotype was seen a handful of times. The chain couples TRBV7-9 to TRBJ1-1, with D tentatively TRBD1 (6 bases). The germline V gene encodes CDR1 SEHNR and CDR2 FQNEAQ (reference sequence). Trimming removed 4 bases at V and 4 bases at J, with 16 bases between. The CDR3 extends over 15 amino acids. The chain's CDR3 is CASSSLGGPSTEAFF. The CDR3, as DNA: TGTGCCAGCAGCTCCTTGGGGGGGCCGAGCACTGAAGCTTTCTTT. The complete variable domain, with remaining parts taken from reference TRBV7-9 and TRBJ1-1, reads DTGVSQNPRHKITKRGQNVTFRCDPISEHNRLYWYRQTLGQGPEFLTYFQNEAQLEKSRLLSDRFSAERPKGSFSTLEIQRTEQGDSAMYLCASSSLGGPSTEAFFGQGTRLTVV.

The chain employs TRBV20-1 and TRBJ2-7, with 9 bases that match TRBD1. V shed 3 bases, J shed 3 bases, and the junction held 3 bases outside the gene matches. The CDR3 loop spans 13 amino acids. Germline V gives CDR1 DFQATT, CDR2 SNEGSKA (reference sequence). As DNA, the CDR3 is TGCAGTGCTAGGGGACAGGGAATCTACGAGCAGTACTTC. Residues: CSARGQGIYEQYF.

The chain employs TRBV4-1 and TRBJ2-1; 7 bases match TRBD1. Germline-derived CDR1 and CDR2 are MGHRA and YSYEKL. The CDR3 totals 12 residues. The V gene end was trimmed by 4 bases and the J gene end by 12 bases; junction bases not matched to a gene: 6. In DNA, the CDR3 is TGCGCCAGCAGCCCTACAGGGGATAGGCAGTTCTTC. Protein product: CASSPTGDRQFF.

This clonotype was counted between two and nine times. The J gene is TRBJ2-7, the V gene TRBV4-1; tentatively, D is TRBD2 (7 bases). Between the trimmed V and J ends, which lost 4 bases and 0 bases, there was a span of 22 bases. Germline loops: CDR1 MGHRA, CDR2 YSYEKL. The CDR3 covers 18 residues. The CDR3 DNA sequence: TGCGCCAGCAGCCCCCGTTTGGGGGGGGGCTTTAGCTCCTACGAGCAGTACTTC. Its translation: CASSPRLGGGFSSYEQYF.

CDR3 bases: TGCGCCAGCAGCTTGGGGGGAGGGGACTTCTACGAGCAGTACTTC. Its protein is CASSLGGGDFYEQYF. The genes are TRBV5-1 and TRBJ2-7; 7 bases map to TRBD2. Germline V gene lookup returns CDR1 SGHRS and CDR2 YFSETQ. Trimming cost V 0 bases and J 3 bases; bases outside gene matches: 6. There are 15 residues in the CDR3.

This chain uses TRBV12-3 or TRBV12-4 with TRBJ2-5; 12 bases line up with TRBD2. J lost 4 bases, V lost 8 bases, and 5 bases had no gene match. This CDR3 contains 14 residues. The CDR3 reads CASLAGGPGETQYF. The CDR3 DNA is TGTGCCAGCCTAGCGGGAGGGCCTGGAGAGACCCAGTACTTC.

V and J are TRBV6-1 and TRBJ1-1; D gene uncertain. Germline V gene sequence: CDR1 MNHNS, CDR2 SASEGT. Trimming took 1 base from V and 10 from J, leaving 10 bases between them. This CDR3 contains 12 residues. The CDR3 DNA reads as TGTGCCAGCAGTGAAGGTAGTGGTAGAGCTTTCTTT. The encoded protein is CASSEGSGRAFF.

This clonotype was seen a few times. Here the CDR3 reads CASSYTGPGQSSQILTQYF. CDR3 sequence (DNA): TGTGCCAGCAGTTACACCGGGCCCGGACAGTCTTCACAGATACTCACGCAGTATTTT. The chain employs TRBV6-5 and TRBJ2-3; D perhaps matches TRBD1 (6 bases). Germline V lookup: CDR1 MNHEY, CDR2 SVGAGI. The CDR3 is 19 amino acids. V lost 2 bases and J 9 bases, leaving 30 bases between the germline ends.

The CDR3 DNA reads TGTGCCCAGAAGGGGACCGAAGAGACCCAGTACTTC. The encoded protein is CAQKGTEETQYF. The chain recombines TRBV21-1 with TRBJ2-5. TRBV21-1 is reported as a pseudogene. The length of the CDR3 is 12 residues.

This rearrangement joins TRBV21-1 to TRBJ1-2. TRBV21-1 is a pseudogene locus. CDR3 length: 15 amino acids. CDR3 coding DNA: TGTGCCAGCAGCCACAGAATTGTGGTTAACTATGGCTACACCTTC. The encoded protein is CASSHRIVVNYGYTF.

This clonotype has more than one count but fewer than ten. The chain is built from TRBV5-5 and TRBJ1-1, with a possible D match to TRBD1 (5 bases). Deletions cut 2 bases from V and 6 bases from J, with 14 bases between. The length of the CDR3 is 14 residues. CDR1 is SGHKS and CDR2 is YYEKEE in the germline V gene (reference sequence). CDR3 protein: CASSFHPGEPEAFF. For the CDR3, the DNA is TGTGCCAGCAGCTTCCATCCGGGGGAACCTGAAGCTTTCTTT.

This rearrangement joins TRBV2 to TRBJ2-5; no definite D call. CDR1 is SNHLY and CDR2 is FYNNEI in the germline V gene. The CDR3 is 15 residues long. V lost 7 bases, J lost 1 base, and 16 bases lay in between. The CDR3 nucleotides are TGTGCCAGCATCCTGAATCCAAAGCCCCAAGAGACCCAGTACTTC. Translating it yields CASILNPKPQETQYF. The full variable domain, in which reference TRBV2 and TRBJ2-5 provide the parts outside the CDR3, is EPEVTQTPSHQVTQMGQEVILRCVPISNHLYFYWYRQILGQKVEFLVSFYNNEISEKSEIFDDQFSVERPDGSNFTLKIRSTKLEDSAMYFCASILNPKPQETQYFGPGTRLLVL.

This clonotype appeared a few times. J is TRBJ2-1 and V is TRBV7-7; 16 bases map to TRBD2. Germline V gene lookup returns CDR1 SSHAT and CDR2 FNYEAQ (reference sequence). This CDR3 comprises 16 residues. Losses at the gene ends were 5 bases for V and 4 bases for J; bases not matched to a gene: 2. CDR3 bases: TGTGCCAGCAGCCTGGGACTAGCGGGGGGGTACAATGAGCAGTTCTTC. It translates to CASSLGLAGGYNEQFF.

This clonotype turned up a few times. The chain is built from TRBV9 and TRBJ2-1; unclear D gene. The CDR3 is 10 residues long. Trimming took 4 bases from V and 6 from J, leaving 2 bases between them. Germline V CDR1 and CDR2: SGDLS, YYNGEE. The CDR3 coding sequence is TGTGCCAGCAGCCCCAATGAGCAGTTCTTC. Its translation: CASSPNEQFF.